This section outlines one T cell receptor (beta chain) sequence together with its context. The record originates from a study of lymphopenia after photon versus proton radiotherapy. The CDR3 totals 14 residues. V gave up 4 bases and J gave up 1 base; unmatched junction bases: 4. The V gene's germline CDR1 is SNHLY and CDR2 FYNNEI. Libraries were prepared by immunoSEQ multiplex PCR; TCRdb keeps only in-frame clonotypes and omits some of them. The sample lists 50,000 to 70,000 clones, roughly 87% occurring once. This material consisted of peripheral blood, taken from a patient treated with proton-based radiotherapy. This receptor was taken from an elderly man with esophageal cancer. The V gene is TRBV2, the J gene TRBJ2-7; 7 bases map to TRBD1. DNA for the CDR3: TGTGCCAGCAGTGTCGACAGGGTGTCCTACGAGCAGTACTTC. This encodes CASSVDRVSYEQYF.